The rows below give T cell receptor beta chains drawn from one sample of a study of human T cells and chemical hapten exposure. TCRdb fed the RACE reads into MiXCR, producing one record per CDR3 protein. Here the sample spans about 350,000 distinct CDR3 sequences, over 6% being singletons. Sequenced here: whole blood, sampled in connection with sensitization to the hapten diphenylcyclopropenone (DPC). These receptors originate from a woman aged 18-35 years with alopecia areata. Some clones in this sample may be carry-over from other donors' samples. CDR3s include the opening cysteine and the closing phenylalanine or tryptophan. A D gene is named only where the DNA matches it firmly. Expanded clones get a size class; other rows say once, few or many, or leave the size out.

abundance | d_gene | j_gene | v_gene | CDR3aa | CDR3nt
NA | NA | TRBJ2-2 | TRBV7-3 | CASSLRAGVGTGELFF | TGTGCCAGCAGCTTAAGGGCAGGAGTCGGCACCGGGGAGCTGTTTTTT
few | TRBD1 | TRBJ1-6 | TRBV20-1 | CSARDWRGQSSYNSPLHF | TGCAGTGCTAGAGATTGGAGGGGGCAGAGCTCCTATAATTCACCCCTCCACTTT
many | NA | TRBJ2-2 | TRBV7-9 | CASSFARVKKYDEPYTGELFF | TGTGCCAGCAGCTTTGCCAGGGTTAAGAAATACGACGAACCCTACACCGGGGAGCTGTTTTTT
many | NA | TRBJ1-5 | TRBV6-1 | CASNQAPNQPQHF | TGTGCCAGCAATCAGGCGCCGAATCAGCCCCAGCATTTT
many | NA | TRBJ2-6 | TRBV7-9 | CASTLQRSGANVLTF | TGTGCCAGCACCTTACAGCGCTCTGGGGCCAACGTCCTGACTTTC
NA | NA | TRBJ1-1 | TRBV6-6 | CASITTGGQNTEAFF | TGTGCCAGCATCACAACTGGGGGACAGAACACTGAAGCTTTCTTT
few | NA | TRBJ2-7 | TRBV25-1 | CASRRPGPDYEQYF | TGTGCCAGCAGGCGCCCGGGACCGGATTACGAGCAGTACTTC
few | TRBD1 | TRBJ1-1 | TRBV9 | CASSVVGTAGTEAFF | TGTGCCAGCAGCGTAGTCGGGACAGCGGGGACTGAAGCTTTCTTT
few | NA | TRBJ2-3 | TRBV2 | CASLQGGTDTQYF | TGTGCCAGCCTGCAAGGGGGCACAGATACGCAGTATTTT
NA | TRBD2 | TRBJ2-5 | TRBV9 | CASTPGLMTQETQYF | TGTGCCAGCACCCCGGGACTAATGACCCAAGAGACCCAGTACTTC
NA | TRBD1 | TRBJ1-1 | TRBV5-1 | CASSSPDGTGGTEAFF | TGCGCCAGCAGCTCCCCCGACGGGACAGGGGGAACTGAAGCTTTCTTT
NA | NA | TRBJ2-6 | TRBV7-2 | CASSLPLAPGANVLTF | TGTGCCAGCAGCCTACCCCTAGCACCTGGGGCCAACGTCCTGACTTTC
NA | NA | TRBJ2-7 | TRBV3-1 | CASSQSEAGQEQYF | TGTGCCAGCAGCCAAAGTGAGGCAGGTCAAGAGCAGTACTTC